A single sample gave rise to the 16 T cell receptor beta chains below, sequenced in a study of regulatory T cells in long-lasting Graves disease. In building TCR beta libraries, iRepertoire HTBI primers were used together with Arm-PCR of CDR3 regions. TCRdb re-called the multiplex PCR reads through MiXCR, storing one row per CDR3 protein. The table lists roughly 400,000 distinct CDR3 sequences, around 16% of them singletons. The time point denotes: newly diagnosed GD, antithyroid drugs for less than 3 months. Isolated PBMC RNA provided the starting material for the TCR library. These sequences were also reported in another study, on T cells in Graves' hyperthyroidism and ophthalmopathy.

The sequencing here drew on peripheral blood mononuclear cells (PBMCs), taken at new diagnosis, from a patient treated with antithyroid drugs. The receptors here all came from a woman aged 40-49 years with Graves disease.

This clonotype was counted only a few times. Since a much larger clone is just one base distant, this may be a read error. The chain combines TRBV11-3 with TRBJ2-1, with a tentative D call TRBD2 (6 bases). CDR1 and CDR2 from the germline V gene are SGHNT and YENEEA. Trimming cost V 5 bases and J 7 bases, with 21 bases left between them. The CDR3 extends over 16 amino acids. CDR3 sequence reads: CASSRRFVGLTNEQFF. DNA of the CDR3: TGTGCCAGCAGCAGGCGGTTTGTGGGACTCACAAATGAGCAGTTCTTC. The full variable domain, rest sourced from reference TRBV11-3 and TRBJ2-1, is EAGVVQSPRYKIIEKKQPVAFWCNPISGHNTLYWYLQNLGQGPELLIRYENEEAVDDSQLPKDRFSAERLKGVDSTLKIQPAELGDSAVYLCASSRRFVGLTNEQFFGPGTRLTVL.

The chain links TRBV6-1 to TRBJ1-2; D is ambiguous. There are 15 residues in the CDR3. The germline V gene encodes CDR1 MNHNS and CDR2 SASEGT. Trimming removed 3 bases at V and 0 bases at J, with 11 bases between. This chain's CDR3 is CASSERQISNYGYTF. The DNA for the CDR3 is TGTGCCAGCAGTGAGAGGCAGATCTCTAACTATGGCTACACCTTC.

This clonotype showed up just a few times. This chain joins TRBV7-9 and TRBJ2-2, with a tentative D call TRBD1 (5 bases). The V end lost 1 base, the J end lost 9 bases, and 6 bases lay between the germline ends. Per germline, CDR1 SEHNR and CDR2 FQNEAQ (reference sequence). The length of the CDR3 is 12 residues. The CDR3 nucleotides read TGTGCCAGCAGCTTAGGGGGCTGGGAGCTGTTTTTT. Its protein product is CASSLGGWELFF.

The chain couples TRBV13 to TRBJ2-2, with 10 positions matching TRBD2. The CDR3 covers 16 residues. The germline CDR1 and CDR2 sequences are PRHDT and FYEKMQ (reference sequence). Trimming took 2 bases from V and 1 from J; bases not matched to a gene: 1. This CDR3 reads CASSLLAGVNTGELFF. CDR3 DNA: TGTGCCAGCAGCTTACTAGCGGGAGTGAACACCGGGGAGCTGTTTTTT.

In this sample, this clonotype turned up many times. The chain joins TRBV7-9 to TRBJ2-2; 11 nucleotides agree with TRBD2. Trimming cost V 8 bases and J 2 bases; bases outside gene matches: 13. The CDR3 is 18 residues long. CDR1 SEHNR and CDR2 FQNEAQ come from the germline V gene (reference sequence). CDR3 DNA: TGTGCCAGCTACGGAGGAGCGGGACTAGCGGTAAACACCGGGGAGCTGTTTTTT. Translated, it gives CASYGGAGLAVNTGELFF.

This chain uses TRBV25-1 with TRBJ1-1; perhaps TRBD1 as D (6 bases). The V gene lost 6 bases and the J gene lost 0 bases, with 14 bases spanning the gap. This CDR3 has 15 residues. In germline, CDR1 is MGHDK, CDR2 SYGVNS. In nucleotides, the CDR3 is TGTGCCAGCAGGATGGAGGGGGGTCTGAACACTGAAGCTTTCTTT. This translates into CASRMEGGLNTEAFF. The whole variable domain, remainder taken from reference TRBV25-1 and TRBJ1-1, is EADIYQTPRYLVIGTGKKITLECSQTMGHDKMYWYQQDPGMELHLIHYSYGVNSTEKGDLSSESTVSRIRTEHFPLTLESARPSHTSQYLCASRMEGGLNTEAFFGQGTRLTVV.

The chain has TRBV28 and TRBJ1-2; TRBD1 might be the D (6 bases). Germline assignment: CDR1 MDHEN and CDR2 SYDVKM. The CDR3 has 12 residues. Trimming cost V 7 bases and J 7 bases, with 13 bases left between them. CDR3 DNA: TGTGCCAGCATCGGGGGGGCAGGTGGCTACACCTTC. Translation gives CASIGGAGGYTF.

This clonotype was seen at least ten times. The genes are TRBV12-5 and TRBJ2-7; possibly TRBD1 or TRBD2 for D (5 bases each). Germline loops: CDR1 LGHNT, CDR2 FRNRAP. Trimming cost V 2 bases and J 7 bases, with 12 bases left between them. This CDR3 has 13 amino acids. The CDR3 DNA is TGTGCTAGTGGTTTGAACAGAGGGGCTGAGCAGTACTTC. It yields the protein CASGLNRGAEQYF.

This clonotype was counted many times. The V call is TRBV11-2, the J call TRBJ2-2, with D unresolved. Trimming stripped 0 bases from V and 3 bases from J, with 5 bases between. The germline gives CDR1 SGHAT, CDR2 FQNNGV. This CDR3 has 14 residues. CDR3 DNA sequence: TGTGCCAGCAGCTTAGATCAGCACACCGGGGAGCTGTTTTTT. The encoded protein is CASSLDQHTGELFF.

This clonotype has a count of ten or more. A much larger clone differs from this one at a single base, so this may be a read error. The rearrangement uses TRBV20-1 and TRBJ2-5, with TRBD2 identical over 7 bases. There are 12 residues in the CDR3. CDR1 is DFQATT and CDR2 is SNEGSKA in the germline V gene (reference sequence). The CDR3 nucleotides are TGCAGTGCTAGCGGGGGGAGAGAGACCCAGCACTTC. Its protein product is CSASGGRETQHF.

At least ten counts were recorded for this clonotype. The chain has TRBV6-5 and TRBJ2-7; 9 bases map to TRBD2. After removal of 2 bases from V and 7 bases from J, the junction contained 9 bases not matched to a gene. In germline, CDR1 is MNHEY, CDR2 SVGAGI. The CDR3 has 15 amino acids. The CDR3 region is CASSYAASGVVEQYF. The CDR3 region has the DNA TGTGCCAGCAGTTACGCGGCTAGCGGGGTGGTGGAGCAGTACTTC.

This clonotype came up many times. The gene calls are TRBV14 and TRBJ2-7; TRBD1 aligns across 7 bases. The ends lost 6 bases at V and 4 bases at J; junction bases unmatched: 6. Germline CDR1 is SGHDN and CDR2 is FVKESK. CDR3 length: 13 amino acids. The CDR3 DNA follows: TGTGCCAGCAGACCGACAGGGACGTACGAGCAGTACTTC. Amino acids: CASRPTGTYEQYF.

The gene calls are TRBV14 and TRBJ2-1; D is uncertain. Germline loops: CDR1 SGHDN, CDR2 FVKESK. V lost 0 bases, J lost 14 bases, and 11 bases lay in between. The CDR3 is made up of 12 amino acids. CDR3 nucleotides: TGTGCCAGCAGCCAAGATCGTCTTAGCAAGTTCTTC. Its translation: CASSQDRLSKFF.

V and J are TRBV7-3 and TRBJ2-1, with 10 bases matching TRBD2. V was clipped by 3 bases and J by 8 bases; unmatched bases: 1. Germline CDR1 and CDR2: SGHTA and FQGTGA. The CDR3 is 13 residues long. Here the CDR3 DNA reads TGTGCCAGCAGCTTTAGCGGGGGGCATGAGCAGTTCTTC. This sequence encodes CASSFSGGHEQFF.

This clonotype was recorded at least ten times. This chain uses TRBV11-2 with TRBJ1-4; TRBD1 might be the D (5 bases). The ends were cut back, 4 bases at V and 6 bases at J, with 18 bases in the middle. The germline V gene has CDR1 SGHAT and CDR2 FQNNGV. The CDR3 covers 16 residues. DNA for the CDR3: TGTGCCAGCAGCTGGGGCAGGGAAGGTCCTGATGAAAAACTGTTTTTT. Protein product: CASSWGREGPDEKLFF.

There are a few counts of this clonotype. V gene TRBV6-1 combines with J gene TRBJ2-1; 12 bases agree with TRBD2. The germline CDR1 and CDR2 sequences are MNHNS and SASEGT. The CDR3 contains 15 residues. The ends lost 5 bases at V and 10 bases at J; junction bases unmatched: 9. The CDR3: CASSTAGTSGSEQFF. The CDR3 DNA reads TGTGCCAGCAGTACTGCCGGGACTAGCGGGTCGGAGCAGTTCTTC.